This is a list of T cell receptor beta chains from one sample in a study of shared clonotypes between healthy human individuals. TCRdb keeps only in-frame clones here, not all; method: immunoSEQ multiplex PCR. Here the sample spans around 600,000 clones, roughly 98% being singletons. Sequenced material: naive CD8+ T cells sorted from blood. These receptors came from a man between 25 and 39 years old in good health. Each CDR3 is given with its conserved first and last residue. The order of the fields is J gene, clone size, V gene, D gene, CDR3 DNA, CDR3 protein. A D gene is named only where the DNA matches it firmly. Clone size appears in some rows only: once, few, many, or a class for an expanded clone.

J: TRBJ2-7
size: .
V: TRBV7-9
D: TRBD2
DNA: TGTGCCAGCAGCTTTGAGATAGCGGGGAGCTACGAGCAGTACTTC
CDR3: CASSFEIAGSYEQYF

J: TRBJ2-1
size: .
V: TRBV19
D: .
DNA: TGTGCCAGTAGTATACTCCACTACAATGAGCAGTTCTTC
CDR3: CASSILHYNEQFF

J: TRBJ2-3
size: .
V: TRBV7-9
D: TRBD1
DNA: TGTGCCAGCAGCGGGACAGGTGTCGAGGCAGATACGCAGTATTTT
CDR3: CASSGTGVEADTQYF

J: TRBJ2-6
size: .
V: TRBV15
D: .
DNA: TGTGCCACCAGCCGTCCCGGGGCCAACGTCCTGACTTTC
CDR3: CATSRPGANVLTF

J: TRBJ2-1
size: .
V: TRBV7-9
D: .
DNA: TGTGCCAGCAGCCCCGCCGCGCGGGCGGGGAAGAATGAGCAGTTCTTC
CDR3: CASSPAARAGKNEQFF

J: TRBJ2-3
size: .
V: TRBV2
D: .
DNA: TGTGCCAGCAGTGAACGACGTCTAGAGGCTGGAGATACGCAGTATTTT
CDR3: CASSERRLEAGDTQYF

J: TRBJ2-6
size: .
V: TRBV5-4
D: .
DNA: TGTGCCAGCAGCCCGGGCGGGGACTTCTCTGGGGCCAACGTCCTGACTTTC
CDR3: CASSPGGDFSGANVLTF

J: TRBJ2-1
size: .
V: TRBV7-6
D: .
DNA: TGTGCCAGCAGTCAGACAGACTACAATGAGCAGTTCTTC
CDR3: CASSQTDYNEQFF

J: TRBJ2-1
size: .
V: TRBV4-1
D: TRBD2
DNA: TGCGCCAGCAGCCAATATAGCGGGAGTGACAATGAGCAGTTCTTC
CDR3: CASSQYSGSDNEQFF

J: TRBJ1-5
size: .
V: TRBV28
D: TRBD1
DNA: TGTGCCACGGGACAGGGGGTCAATCAGCCCCAGCATTTT
CDR3: CATGQGVNQPQHF

J: TRBJ2-3
size: .
V: TRBV7-6
D: .
DNA: TGTGCCAGCAGCGCACCCCCCATGAGCGGGAGCACAGATACGCAGTATTTT
CDR3: CASSAPPMSGSTDTQYF

J: TRBJ2-1
size: .
V: TRBV10-1
D: .
DNA: TGCGCCAGCAGTGAAGTACTAGACTCCTACAATGAGCAGTTCTTC
CDR3: CASSEVLDSYNEQFF

J: TRBJ2-2
size: once
V: TRBV7-9
D: .
DNA: TGTGCCAGCAGCTTCCAGTTTTCGAACACCGGGGAGCTGTTTTTT
CDR3: CASSFQFSNTGELFF

J: TRBJ2-7
size: .
V: TRBV11-2
D: .
DNA: TGTGCCAGCAGCAACCAGGGAAGTGGTTTGTACGAGCAGTACTTC
CDR3: CASSNQGSGLYEQYF

J: TRBJ1-5
size: .
V: TRBV6-6
D: TRBD1
DNA: TGTGCCAGCAGCCAGACAGGGACTAGCAATCAGCCCCAGCATTTT
CDR3: CASSQTGTSNQPQHF

J: TRBJ2-1
size: .
V: TRBV27
D: TRBD1
DNA: TGTGCCAGCAGCACAATCGGAACAGGGGGCTACAATGAGCAGTTCTTC
CDR3: CASSTIGTGGYNEQFF

J: TRBJ2-7
size: .
V: TRBV5-1
D: TRBD2
DNA: TGCGCCAGCAGCTCCCTTGGGACTAGCGGGCCTAACTCCTACGAGCAGTACTTC
CDR3: CASSSLGTSGPNSYEQYF

J: TRBJ2-7
size: .
V: TRBV7-6
D: TRBD1
DNA: TGTGCCAGCAGCTTAGGGGACAGGTCTTCCTACGAGCAGTACTTC
CDR3: CASSLGDRSSYEQYF

J: TRBJ1-2
size: .
V: TRBV9
D: .
DNA: TGTGCCAGCAGCGTAGCGTTTGACTATGGCTACACCTTC
CDR3: CASSVAFDYGYTF

J: TRBJ1-2
size: .
V: TRBV28
D: .
DNA: TGTGCCAGCAGTAAGTGGTTAGAGAACTATGGCTACACCTTC
CDR3: CASSKWLENYGYTF

J: TRBJ1-2
size: .
V: TRBV10-3
D: .
DNA: TGTGCCATCACGTCAGATGCAGGGGCCTTAAACTATGGCTACACCTTC
CDR3: CAITSDAGALNYGYTF

J: TRBJ2-7
size: .
V: TRBV7-9
D: .
DNA: TGTGCCAGCAGCCCGACCGGTGGGGTAAGGGAGCAGTACTTC
CDR3: CASSPTGGVREQYF

J: TRBJ2-1
size: .
V: TRBV4-3
D: .
DNA: TGCGCCAGCAGCCAAGAATCCTATGAGCAGTTCTTC
CDR3: CASSQESYEQFF

J: TRBJ2-1
size: .
V: TRBV11-2
D: TRBD1
DNA: TGTGCCAGCAGCTCCGACAACAGGGGGCTTAGCTCCTACAATGAGCAGTTCTTC
CDR3: CASSSDNRGLSSYNEQFF

J: TRBJ2-3
size: .
V: TRBV10-3
D: .
DNA: TGTGCCATCAGTGATCCATCGGGTTTGGGACGGGATACGCAGTATTTT
CDR3: CAISDPSGLGRDTQYF

J: TRBJ2-5
size: .
V: TRBV5-4
D: TRBD2
DNA: TGTGCCAGCAGCTGGCCGACTAGCGGACAAGAGACCCAGTACTTC
CDR3: CASSWPTSGQETQYF

J: TRBJ2-2
size: .
V: TRBV10-3
D: .
DNA: TGTGCCATCAGTATTGGGGGAGAGAACGGGGAGCTGTTTTTT
CDR3: CAISIGGENGELFF

J: TRBJ1-3
size: .
V: TRBV4-3
D: TRBD1
DNA: TGCGCCAGCAGCCAAGGGGGGACAGCTAGCTCTGGAAACACCATATATTTT
CDR3: CASSQGGTASSGNTIYF

J: TRBJ2-3
size: .
V: TRBV9
D: .
DNA: TGTGCCAGCAGCTATGCTAGCGGCACAGATACGCAGTATTTT
CDR3: CASSYASGTDTQYF

J: TRBJ2-3
size: .
V: TRBV7-9
D: .
DNA: TGTGCCAGCAGCCCCCGCCGTGGTGTAAGCACAGATACGCAGTATTTT
CDR3: CASSPRRGVSTDTQYF

J: TRBJ1-1
size: .
V: TRBV27
D: .
DNA: TGTGCCAGCAGTGTCAAACCAGACACTGAAGCTTTCTTT
CDR3: CASSVKPDTEAFF

J: TRBJ1-2
size: .
V: TRBV6-5
D: TRBD1
DNA: TGTGCCAGCACCCAGGGGGGCCATGGCTACACCTTC
CDR3: CASTQGGHGYTF

J: TRBJ1-1
size: .
V: TRBV7-6
D: .
DNA: TGTGCCAGCAGCTTAGGAGGGGGGAAAGCTTTCTTT
CDR3: CASSLGGGKAFF

J: TRBJ2-2
size: .
V: TRBV5-5
D: .
DNA: TGTGCCAGCAGCTTGGTCCCAGGTAACACCGGGGAGCTGTTTTTT
CDR3: CASSLVPGNTGELFF

J: TRBJ2-2
size: once
V: TRBV9
D: .
DNA: TGTGCCAGCAAAGGGGACACCGGGGAGCTGTTTTTT
CDR3: CASKGDTGELFF

J: TRBJ1-5
size: .
V: TRBV27
D: .
DNA: TGTGCCAGCAGTCTTTACACCAATCAGCCCCAGCATTTT
CDR3: CASSLYTNQPQHF

J: TRBJ2-7
size: .
V: TRBV15
D: .
DNA: TGTGCCACCAGCGGCGTCCGGCTGGGGGAGCAGTACTTC
CDR3: CATSGVRLGEQYF

J: TRBJ2-5
size: .
V: TRBV5-1
D: .
DNA: TGCGCCAGCACGGGGTTCAAGGGGAGTTCGGGCCAGACCCAGTACTTC
CDR3: CASTGFKGSSGQTQYF

J: TRBJ2-7
size: .
V: TRBV27
D: .
DNA: TGTGCCAGCAGTTTAGGCGGCACGCGCGAGCAGTACTTC
CDR3: CASSLGGTREQYF

J: TRBJ1-2
size: .
V: TRBV9
D: TRBD1
DNA: TGTGCCAGCAGCCCGCCGGGACAGGGTACAGTTAACTATGGCTACACCTTC
CDR3: CASSPPGQGTVNYGYTF

J: TRBJ2-5
size: .
V: TRBV30
D: TRBD1
DNA: TGTGCCTGGAGTGTTCACGACAGGGGGGAAGAGACCCAGTACTTC
CDR3: CAWSVHDRGEETQYF

J: TRBJ1-1
size: .
V: TRBV7-6
D: .
DNA: TGTGCCAGCAGCTGGGGGGCGCGGAACACTGAAGCTTTCTTT
CDR3: CASSWGARNTEAFF

J: TRBJ2-1
size: .
V: TRBV5-1
D: TRBD2
DNA: TGCGCCAGCAGCTTGTGGCGGGAGGGCTTGGATGAGCAGTTCTTC
CDR3: CASSLWREGLDEQFF

J: TRBJ1-4
size: .
V: TRBV7-9
D: .
DNA: TGTGCCAGCAGCTTAGGTTTGCCTTCGACTGGGAAGCTGTTTTTT
CDR3: CASSLGLPSTGKLFF

J: TRBJ2-1
size: .
V: TRBV6-6
D: .
DNA: TGTGCCAGCAGTCGCTTCCAGGGGAATGAGCAGTTCTTC
CDR3: CASSRFQGNEQFF

J: TRBJ1-2
size: .
V: TRBV5-4
D: .
DNA: TGTGCCAGCACCGGAACTAACTATGGCTACACCTTC
CDR3: CASTGTNYGYTF

J: TRBJ1-2
size: .
V: TRBV5-4
D: .
DNA: TGTGCCAGCCGCAGCGACAGAAACTATGGCTACACCTTC
CDR3: CASRSDRNYGYTF

J: TRBJ2-7
size: .
V: TRBV29-1
D: .
DNA: TGCAGCGCCACGGATTCCGGGTTCGGTTACGAGCAGTACTTC
CDR3: CSATDSGFGYEQYF

J: TRBJ2-3
size: .
V: TRBV5-1
D: TRBD1
DNA: TGCGCCAGCAGCTTGGCGGGACAGATTATCACAGATACGCAGTATTTT
CDR3: CASSLAGQIITDTQYF

J: TRBJ2-2
size: .
V: TRBV18
D: .
DNA: TGTGCCAGCACCAACCCGGGACAAACGAACACCGGGGAGCTGTTTTTT
CDR3: CASTNPGQTNTGELFF

J: TRBJ2-1
size: .
V: TRBV27
D: TRBD1
DNA: TGTGCCAGCAGTTTATCGCGGGGACAGGAACTGTTCTTC
CDR3: CASSLSRGQELFF

J: TRBJ1-4
size: .
V: TRBV5-1
D: .
DNA: TGCGCCAGCAGCCCGAGGACAGCAACTAATGAAAAACTGTTTTTT
CDR3: CASSPRTATNEKLFF

J: TRBJ1-1
size: .
V: TRBV14
D: .
DNA: TGTGCCAGCAGCCAGCGTGGGGATGGAATGAACACTGAAGCTTTCTTT
CDR3: CASSQRGDGMNTEAFF

J: TRBJ1-1
size: once
V: TRBV28
D: .
DNA: TGTGCCAGCAGTTTTTGGCAGAACACTGAAGCTTTCTTT
CDR3: CASSFWQNTEAFF

J: TRBJ2-2
size: .
V: TRBV7-8
D: .
DNA: TGTGCCAGCGGCAGAGGTTACGCGAACACCGGGGAGCTGTTTTTT
CDR3: CASGRGYANTGELFF

J: TRBJ2-5
size: once
V: TRBV27
D: .
DNA: TGTGCCAGCAGTTATTATGGCGGCCAAGAGACCCAGTACTTC
CDR3: CASSYYGGQETQYF

J: TRBJ2-7
size: .
V: TRBV15
D: .
DNA: TGTGCCACCAGCAGAGATTTCGGCCAGGGAAGCTCCTACGAGCAGTACTTC
CDR3: CATSRDFGQGSSYEQYF

J: TRBJ1-3
size: .
V: TRBV4-2
D: TRBD1
DNA: TGTGCCAGCCCGAGGGAAGGACAGGATCCTTTCTCTGGAAACACCATATATTTT
CDR3: CASPREGQDPFSGNTIYF

J: TRBJ2-7
size: few
V: TRBV29-1
D: .
DNA: TGCAGCGTTGAAGGTTTGGGACACGAGCAGTACTTC
CDR3: CSVEGLGHEQYF

J: TRBJ1-1
size: .
V: TRBV7-9
D: TRBD1
DNA: TGTGCCAGCAGCTCCCAGGGGGGAAAGGACACTGAAGCTTTCTTT
CDR3: CASSSQGGKDTEAFF